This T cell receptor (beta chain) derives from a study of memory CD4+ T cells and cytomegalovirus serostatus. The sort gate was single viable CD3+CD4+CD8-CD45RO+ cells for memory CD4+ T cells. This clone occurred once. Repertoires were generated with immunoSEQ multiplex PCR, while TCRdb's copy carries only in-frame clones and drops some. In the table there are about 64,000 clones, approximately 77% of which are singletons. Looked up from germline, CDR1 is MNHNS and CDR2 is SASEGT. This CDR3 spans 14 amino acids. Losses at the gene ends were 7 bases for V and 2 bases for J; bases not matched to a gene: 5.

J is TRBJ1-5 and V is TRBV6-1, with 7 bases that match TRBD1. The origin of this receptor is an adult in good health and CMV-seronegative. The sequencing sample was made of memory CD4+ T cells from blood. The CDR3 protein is CASNNGQGNQPQHF. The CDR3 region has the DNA TGTGCCAGCAACAACGGACAGGGCAATCAGCCCCAGCATTTT.